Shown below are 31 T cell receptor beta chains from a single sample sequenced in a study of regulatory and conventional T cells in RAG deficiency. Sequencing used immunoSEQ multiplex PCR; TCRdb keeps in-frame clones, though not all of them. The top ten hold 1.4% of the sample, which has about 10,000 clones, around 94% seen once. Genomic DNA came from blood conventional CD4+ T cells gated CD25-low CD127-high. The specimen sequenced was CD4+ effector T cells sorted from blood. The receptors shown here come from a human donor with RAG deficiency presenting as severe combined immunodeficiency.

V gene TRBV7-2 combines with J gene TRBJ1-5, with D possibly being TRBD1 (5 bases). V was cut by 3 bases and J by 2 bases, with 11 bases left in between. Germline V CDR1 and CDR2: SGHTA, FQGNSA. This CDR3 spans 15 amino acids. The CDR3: CASSFRGGGNQPQHF. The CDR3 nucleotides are TGTGCCAGCAGCTTTAGGGGAGGCGGCAATCAGCCCCAGCATTTT. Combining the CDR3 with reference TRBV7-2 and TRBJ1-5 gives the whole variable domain GAGVSQSPSNKVTEKGKDVELRCDPISGHTALYWYRQSLGQGLEFLIYFQGNSAPDKSGLPSDRFSAERTGGSVSTLTIQRTQQEDSAVYLCASSFRGGGNQPQHFGDGTRLSIL.

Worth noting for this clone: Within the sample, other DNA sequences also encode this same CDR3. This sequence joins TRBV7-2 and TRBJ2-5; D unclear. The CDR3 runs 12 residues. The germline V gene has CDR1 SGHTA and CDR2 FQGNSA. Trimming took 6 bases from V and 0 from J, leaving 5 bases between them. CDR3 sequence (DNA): TGTGCCAGCAGTCGGTACCAAGAGACCCAGTACTTC. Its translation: CASSRYQETQYF.

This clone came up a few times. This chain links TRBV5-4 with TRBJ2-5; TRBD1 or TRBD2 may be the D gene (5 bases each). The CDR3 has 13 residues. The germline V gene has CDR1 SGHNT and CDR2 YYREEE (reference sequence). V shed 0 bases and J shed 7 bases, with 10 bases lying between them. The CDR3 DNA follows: TGTGCCAGCAGCTTGGGGGGGACGGGGACCCAGTACTTC. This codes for CASSLGGTGTQYF.

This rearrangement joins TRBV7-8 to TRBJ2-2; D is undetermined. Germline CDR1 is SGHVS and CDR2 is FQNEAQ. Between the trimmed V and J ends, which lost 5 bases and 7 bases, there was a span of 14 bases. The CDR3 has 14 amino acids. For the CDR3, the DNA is TGTGCCAGCAGCCCGCGGCCGATCGGCGGGGAGCTGTTTTTT. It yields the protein CASSPRPIGGELFF. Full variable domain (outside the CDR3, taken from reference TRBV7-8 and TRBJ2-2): GAGVSQSPRYKVAKRGQDVALRCDPISGHVSLFWYQQALGQGPEFLTYFQNEAQLDKSGLPSDRFFAERPEGSVSTLKIQRTQQEDSAVYLCASSPRPIGGELFFGEGSRLTVL.

CDR3 in amino acids: CASSPRAGEETQYF. CDR3 bases: TGTGCCAGCTCACCACGGGCGGGAGAGGAGACCCAGTACTTC. The rearrangement links TRBV18 to TRBJ2-5; 7 bases match TRBD2. Unmatched junction bases numbered 4, after V lost 1 base and J lost 5 bases. CDR3 length: 14 residues. Germline V gene lookup returns CDR1 KGHSH and CDR2 LQKENI.

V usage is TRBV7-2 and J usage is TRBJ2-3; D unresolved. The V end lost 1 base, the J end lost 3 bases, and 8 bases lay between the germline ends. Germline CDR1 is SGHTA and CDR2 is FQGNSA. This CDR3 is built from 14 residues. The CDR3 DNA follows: TGTGCCAGCAGCTTAGATTCCCGGACAGATACGCAGTATTTT. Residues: CASSLDSRTDTQYF.

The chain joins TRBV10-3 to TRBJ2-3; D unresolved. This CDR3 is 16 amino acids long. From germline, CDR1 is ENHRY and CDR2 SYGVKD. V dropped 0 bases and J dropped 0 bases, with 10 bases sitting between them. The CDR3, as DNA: TGTGCCATCAGTGAGTCTCCGGGCGTTAGCACAGATACGCAGTATTTT. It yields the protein CAISESPGVSTDTQYF.

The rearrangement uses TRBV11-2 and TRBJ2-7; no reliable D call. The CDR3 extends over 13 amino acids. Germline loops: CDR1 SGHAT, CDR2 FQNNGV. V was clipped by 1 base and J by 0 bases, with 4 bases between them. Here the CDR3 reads CASSLVPSYEQYF. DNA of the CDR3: TGTGCCAGCAGCTTAGTACCCTCCTACGAGCAGTACTTC. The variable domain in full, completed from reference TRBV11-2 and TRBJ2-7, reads EAGVAQSPRYKIIEKRQSVAFWCNPISGHATLYWYQQILGQGPKLLIQFQNNGVVDDSQLPKDRFSAERLKGVDSTLKIQPAKLEDSAVYLCASSLVPSYEQYFGPGTRLTVT.

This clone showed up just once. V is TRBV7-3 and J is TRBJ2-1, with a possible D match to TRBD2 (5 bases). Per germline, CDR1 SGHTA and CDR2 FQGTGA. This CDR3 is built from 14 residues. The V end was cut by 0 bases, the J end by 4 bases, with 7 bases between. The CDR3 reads CASSLTGEYNEQFF. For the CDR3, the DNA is TGTGCCAGCAGCTTAACGGGAGAATACAATGAGCAGTTCTTC.

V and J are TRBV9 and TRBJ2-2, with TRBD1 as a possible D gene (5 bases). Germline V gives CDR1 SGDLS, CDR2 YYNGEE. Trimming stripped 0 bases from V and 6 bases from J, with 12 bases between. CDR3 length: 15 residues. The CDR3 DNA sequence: TGTGCCAGCAGCGTAGTGGGGCTCCAGGCCGGGGAGCTGTTTTTT. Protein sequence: CASSVVGLQAGELFF.

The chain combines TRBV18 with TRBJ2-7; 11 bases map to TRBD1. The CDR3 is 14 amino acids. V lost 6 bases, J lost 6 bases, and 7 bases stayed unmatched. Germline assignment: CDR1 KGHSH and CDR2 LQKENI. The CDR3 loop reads CASSLGTGGSEQYF. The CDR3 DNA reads TGTGCCAGCTCTCTTGGGACAGGGGGAAGCGAGCAGTACTTC.

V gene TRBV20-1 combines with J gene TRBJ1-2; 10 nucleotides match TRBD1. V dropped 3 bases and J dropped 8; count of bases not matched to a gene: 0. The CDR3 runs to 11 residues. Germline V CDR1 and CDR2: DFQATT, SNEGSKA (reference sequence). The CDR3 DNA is TGCAGTGCTAGGACAGGGGGCGGCTACACCTTC. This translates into CSARTGGGYTF.

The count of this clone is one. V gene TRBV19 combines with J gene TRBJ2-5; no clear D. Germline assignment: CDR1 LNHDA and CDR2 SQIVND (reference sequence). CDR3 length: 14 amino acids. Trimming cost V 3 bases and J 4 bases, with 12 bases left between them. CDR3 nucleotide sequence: TGTGCCAGTAGTATCCGGGTGCCCGGAGAGACCCAGTACTTC. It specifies CASSIRVPGETQYF.

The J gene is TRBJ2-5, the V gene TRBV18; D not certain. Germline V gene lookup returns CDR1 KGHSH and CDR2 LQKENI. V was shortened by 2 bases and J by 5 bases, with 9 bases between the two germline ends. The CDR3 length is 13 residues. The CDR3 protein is CASSPLGIETQYF. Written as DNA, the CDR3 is TGTGCCAGCTCACCATTGGGGATCGAGACCCAGTACTTC.

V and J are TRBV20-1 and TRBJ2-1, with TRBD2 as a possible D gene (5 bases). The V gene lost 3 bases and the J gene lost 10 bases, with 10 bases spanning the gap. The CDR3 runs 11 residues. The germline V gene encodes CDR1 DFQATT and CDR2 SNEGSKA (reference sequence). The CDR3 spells CSASEGGEQFF. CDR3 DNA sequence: TGCAGTGCTAGCGAGGGTGGCGAGCAGTTCTTC.

The CDR3 spells CASSRTSGRSNEQFF. CDR3 DNA: TGCGCCAGCAGCCGGACTAGCGGGAGATCGAATGAGCAGTTCTTC. The chain carries TRBV5-1 and TRBJ2-1, with 13 bases lining up with TRBD2. Per germline, CDR1 SGHRS and CDR2 YFSETQ. Trimming at V came to 4 bases and at J to 7 bases, leaving 5 bases not matched to a gene. CDR3 length: 15 residues.

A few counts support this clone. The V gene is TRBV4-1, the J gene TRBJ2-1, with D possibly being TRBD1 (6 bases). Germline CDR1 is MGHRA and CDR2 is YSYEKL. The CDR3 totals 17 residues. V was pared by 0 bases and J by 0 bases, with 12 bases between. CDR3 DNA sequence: TGCGCCAGCAGCCAAGATCATAGGGGGAGCTCCTACAATGAGCAGTTCTTC. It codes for CASSQDHRGSSYNEQFF.

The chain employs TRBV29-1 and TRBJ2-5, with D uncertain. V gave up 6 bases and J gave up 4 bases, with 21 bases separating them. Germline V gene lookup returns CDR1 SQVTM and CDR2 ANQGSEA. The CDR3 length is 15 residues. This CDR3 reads CSVYGQASTGETQYF. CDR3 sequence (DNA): TGCAGCGTGTACGGGCAGGCGAGCACGGGAGAGACCCAGTACTTC.

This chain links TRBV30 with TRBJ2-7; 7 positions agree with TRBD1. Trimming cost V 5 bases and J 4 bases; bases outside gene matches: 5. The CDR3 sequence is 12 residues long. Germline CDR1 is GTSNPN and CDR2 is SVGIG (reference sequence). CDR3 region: CAWGDRVYEQYF. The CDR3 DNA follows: TGTGCCTGGGGGGACAGAGTTTACGAGCAGTACTTC.

The CDR3 coding sequence is TGTGCCAGCAAAAAAATAGACACCGGGGAGCTGTTTTTT. This gives the protein CASKKIDTGELFF. This sequence joins TRBV7-2 and TRBJ2-2; unclear D gene. V was cut by 7 bases and J by 3 bases, with 9 bases left in between. The CDR3 sequence is 13 residues long. Per germline, CDR1 SGHTA and CDR2 FQGNSA.

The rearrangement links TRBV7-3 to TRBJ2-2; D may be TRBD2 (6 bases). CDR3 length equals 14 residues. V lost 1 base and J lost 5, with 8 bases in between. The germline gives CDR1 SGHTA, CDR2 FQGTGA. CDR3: CASSLRGGTGELFF. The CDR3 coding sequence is TGTGCCAGCAGCTTAAGGGGAGGAACCGGGGAGCTGTTTTTT.

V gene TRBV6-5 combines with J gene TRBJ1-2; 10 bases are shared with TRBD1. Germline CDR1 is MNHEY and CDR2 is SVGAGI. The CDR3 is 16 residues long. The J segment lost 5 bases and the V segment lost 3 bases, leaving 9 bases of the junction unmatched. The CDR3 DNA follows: TGTGCCAGCAGTTATATAACCGGGACAGGGGCATATGGCTACACCTTC. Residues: CASSYITGTGAYGYTF.

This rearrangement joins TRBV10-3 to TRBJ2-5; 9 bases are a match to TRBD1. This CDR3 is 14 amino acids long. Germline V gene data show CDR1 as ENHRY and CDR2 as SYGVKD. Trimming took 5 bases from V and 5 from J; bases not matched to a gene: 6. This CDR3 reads CAISPGTGLETQYF. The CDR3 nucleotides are TGTGCCATCAGTCCCGGGACAGGGTTGGAGACCCAGTACTTC.

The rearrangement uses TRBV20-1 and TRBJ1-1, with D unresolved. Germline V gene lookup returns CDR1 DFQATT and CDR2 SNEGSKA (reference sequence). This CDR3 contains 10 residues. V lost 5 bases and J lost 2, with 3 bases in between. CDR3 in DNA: TGCAGTGCTCTAAACACTGAAGCTTTCTTT. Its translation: CSALNTEAFF.

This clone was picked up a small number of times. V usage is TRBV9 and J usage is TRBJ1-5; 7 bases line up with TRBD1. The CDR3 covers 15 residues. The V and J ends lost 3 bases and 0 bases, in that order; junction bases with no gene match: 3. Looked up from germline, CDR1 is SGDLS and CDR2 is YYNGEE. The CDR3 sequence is CASSGDRDSNQPQHF. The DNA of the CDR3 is TGTGCCAGCAGCGGAGACAGGGATAGCAATCAGCCCCAGCATTTT.

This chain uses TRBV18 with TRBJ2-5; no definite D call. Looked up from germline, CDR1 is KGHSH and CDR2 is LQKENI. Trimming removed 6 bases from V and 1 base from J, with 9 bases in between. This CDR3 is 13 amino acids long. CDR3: CASSPDIQETQYF. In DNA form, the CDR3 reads TGTGCCAGCTCTCCAGACATCCAAGAGACCCAGTACTTC.

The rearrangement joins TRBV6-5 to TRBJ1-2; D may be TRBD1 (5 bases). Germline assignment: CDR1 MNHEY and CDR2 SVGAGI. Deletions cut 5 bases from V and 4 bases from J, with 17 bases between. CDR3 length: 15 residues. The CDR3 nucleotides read TGTGCCAGCAGTAGGGGACCGCAGGCCTCCTATGGCTACACCTTC. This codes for CASSRGPQASYGYTF.

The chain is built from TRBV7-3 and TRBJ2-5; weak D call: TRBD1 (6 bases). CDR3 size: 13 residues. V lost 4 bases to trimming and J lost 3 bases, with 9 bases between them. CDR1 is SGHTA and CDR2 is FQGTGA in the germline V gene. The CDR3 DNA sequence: TGTGCCAGCAGCTCGGACAGAGAAGAGACCCAGTACTTC. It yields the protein CASSSDREETQYF.

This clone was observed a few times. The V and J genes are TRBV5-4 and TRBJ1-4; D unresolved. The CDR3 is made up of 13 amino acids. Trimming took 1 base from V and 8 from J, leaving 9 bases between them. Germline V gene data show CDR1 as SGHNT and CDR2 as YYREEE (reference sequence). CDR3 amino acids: CASSLRGGEKLFF. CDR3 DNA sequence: TGTGCCAGCAGCTTGCGAGGCGGGGAAAAACTGTTTTTT.

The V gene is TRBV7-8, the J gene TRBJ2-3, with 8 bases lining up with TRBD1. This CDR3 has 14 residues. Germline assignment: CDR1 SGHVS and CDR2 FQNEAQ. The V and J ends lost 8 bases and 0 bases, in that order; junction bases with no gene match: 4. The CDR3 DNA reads TGTGCCAGCGCATGGGACAGGAGCACAGATACGCAGTATTTT. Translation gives CASAWDRSTDTQYF.

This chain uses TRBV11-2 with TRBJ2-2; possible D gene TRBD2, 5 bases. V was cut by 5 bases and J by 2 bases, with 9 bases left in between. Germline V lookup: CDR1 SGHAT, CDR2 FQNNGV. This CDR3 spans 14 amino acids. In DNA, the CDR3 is TGTGCCAGCAGCCCCGGGGTCAACACCGGGGAGCTGTTTTTT. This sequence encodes CASSPGVNTGELFF.